A single sample gave rise to the 23 T cell receptor beta chains below, sequenced in a study of neoadjuvant nivolumab and ipilimumab in lung cancer. Using immunoSEQ multiplex PCR, the repertoire was profiled, and TCRdb retains in-frame clones only, with some absent. The table includes about 23,000 clones, roughly 85% detected once. Specimen: peripheral blood, collected before neoadjuvant nivolumab, alone or with ipilimumab. Receptors were obtained from an adult with non-small cell lung cancer.

The chain has TRBV18 and TRBJ2-7, with 8 bases matching TRBD1. V was pared by 3 bases and J by 4 bases, with 5 bases of the junction left unmatched. Per germline, CDR1 KGHSH and CDR2 LQKENI. This CDR3 is built from 14 residues. This CDR3 reads CASSPTGERYEQYF. CDR3 coding DNA: TGTGCCAGCTCACCGACAGGGGAGAGGTACGAGCAGTACTTC.

The chain combines TRBV7-9 with TRBJ2-7, with 9 bases fitting TRBD1. J lost 5 bases, V lost 5 bases, and 7 bases had no gene match. The CDR3 length is 14 residues. The germline gives CDR1 SEHNR, CDR2 FQNEAQ (reference sequence). CDR3: CASSRGQGIDEQYF. CDR3 sequence (DNA): TGTGCCAGCAGCCGTGGACAGGGGATAGACGAGCAGTACTTC.

The CDR3 sequence is CASSPDVAGTQYF. The CDR3 bases are TGCGCCAGCAGTCCTGACGTAGCGGGGACCCAGTACTTC. The rearrangement links TRBV10-1 to TRBJ2-5; 7 nucleotides line up with TRBD2. The junction had 7 bases not matched to a gene; V was cut back by 5 bases and J by 7 bases. Germline V gives CDR1 WNHNN, CDR2 SYGVQD (reference sequence). The CDR3 runs 13 residues.

This clone was detected once. The rearrangement links TRBV19 to TRBJ1-2; 8 bases fit TRBD1. V lost 5 bases, J lost 8 bases, and 10 bases stayed unmatched. Looked up from germline, CDR1 is LNHDA and CDR2 is SQIVND (reference sequence). The CDR3 has 14 amino acids. The CDR3: CASSASNRGGGYTF. The CDR3 DNA sequence: TGTGCCAGTAGTGCCTCCAACAGGGGGGGAGGCTACACCTTC.

A few counts support this clone. The V gene is TRBV18, the J gene TRBJ1-1, with D possibly matching TRBD1 (5 bases). The CDR3 totals 12 residues. The V end was cut by 10 bases, the J end by 7 bases, with 16 bases between. Looked up from germline, CDR1 is KGHSH and CDR2 is LQKENI. The CDR3 protein is CATTGGGSEAFF. The CDR3 coding sequence is TGTGCCACAACCGGTGGGGGTAGTGAAGCTTTCTTT.

This clone was seen a handful of times. The chain carries TRBV2 and TRBJ2-1, with D possibly being TRBD2 (6 bases). The CDR3 extends over 15 amino acids. Trimming pared 1 base from V and 9 bases from J, leaving 16 bases between. Per the germline V gene, CDR1 is SNHLY and CDR2 is FYNNEI. The CDR3 bases are TGTGCCAGCAGTGAAGATCTCAGCGGGCGGCTTGAGCAGTTCTTC. Translated, it gives CASSEDLSGRLEQFF.

This chain uses TRBV6-1 with TRBJ2-3; 7 nucleotides match TRBD1. J gave up 2 bases and V 6 bases, and 8 bases lay outside the gene matches. CDR1 and CDR2 (germline): MNHNS, SASEGT. The CDR3 loop spans 15 amino acids. The CDR3 loop reads CASRVRTGLTDTQYF. Here the CDR3 DNA reads TGTGCCAGCAGGGTTAGGACAGGACTCACAGATACGCAGTATTTT.

J is TRBJ2-1 and V is TRBV20-1; D call uncertain. V was pared by 3 bases and J by 7 bases, with 7 bases between. Per germline, CDR1 DFQATT and CDR2 SNEGSKA (reference sequence). This CDR3 region has 11 residues. The CDR3 here is CSASPINEQFF. The CDR3 DNA reads TGCAGTGCTAGCCCCATAAATGAGCAGTTCTTC.

This chain uses TRBV7-9 with TRBJ1-2; D perhaps matches TRBD1 (5 bases). V was cut by 0 bases and J by 8 bases, with 16 bases left in between. Germline assignment: CDR1 SEHNR and CDR2 FQNEAQ (reference sequence). This CDR3 spans 15 amino acids. The CDR3 DNA follows: TGTGCCAGCAGCTTAGCTTCCGACGTGGGGCACGGCTACACCTTC. Protein sequence: CASSLASDVGHGYTF.

The genes are TRBV5-4 and TRBJ2-1; 8 nucleotides align to TRBD1. CDR3 size: 14 residues. With V trimmed by 2 bases and J by 6 bases, 4 bases remained unmatched. Germline V gene lookup returns CDR1 SGHNT and CDR2 YYREEE (reference sequence). The CDR3, as DNA: TGTGCCAGCAGCTTTAGACAGGGGATCAATGAGCAGTTCTTC. It is translated as CASSFRQGINEQFF.

The CDR3 region is CSVEDRRGATGELFF. In DNA form, the CDR3 reads TGCAGCGTTGAAGATCGAAGGGGGGCAACCGGGGAGCTGTTTTTT. This chain joins TRBV29-1 and TRBJ2-2; D possibly uses TRBD1 or TRBD2 (6 bases each). CDR1 is SQVTM and CDR2 is ANQGSEA in the germline V gene. The CDR3 consists of 15 residues. V was cut by 0 bases and J by 5 bases, with 13 bases left in between.

This clone was observed a single time. V usage is TRBV18 and J usage is TRBJ2-1; D may be TRBD2 (5 bases). Germline V CDR1 and CDR2: KGHSH, LQKENI. V was pared by 1 base and J by 4 bases, with 14 bases between. This CDR3 is built from 16 residues. CDR3 loop: CASSPRSDSAYNEQFF. CDR3 nucleotide sequence: TGTGCCAGCTCACCACGGAGTGATAGCGCATACAATGAGCAGTTCTTC.

This clone was detected only once. The chain couples TRBV7-2 to TRBJ2-4; 7 bases line up with TRBD1. The CDR3 has 13 residues. The ends lost 9 bases at V and 13 bases at J; junction bases unmatched: 15. CDR1 and CDR2 from the germline V gene are SGHTA and FQGNSA. The CDR3 here is CASNPGQAQPQYF. As DNA, the CDR3 is TGTGCCAGTAACCCCGGACAGGCGCAACCCCAGTACTTC.

This rearrangement joins TRBV7-2 to TRBJ2-2; a weak D match, TRBD2 (6 bases). Trimming removed 5 bases at V and 2 bases at J, with 12 bases between. CDR3 length: 15 residues. Germline CDR1 reads SGHTA; CDR2 reads FQGNSA. CDR3 sequence: CASSGGTGNTGELFF. The CDR3 DNA follows: TGTGCCAGCAGCGGAGGGACGGGAAACACCGGGGAGCTGTTTTTT. Combining the CDR3 with reference TRBV7-2 and TRBJ2-2 gives the whole variable domain GAGVSQSPSNKVTEKGKDVELRCDPISGHTALYWYRQSLGQGLEFLIYFQGNSAPDKSGLPSDRFSAERTGGSVSTLTIQRTQQEDSAVYLCASSGGTGNTGELFFGEGSRLTVL.

The gene calls are TRBV29-1 and TRBJ1-4; D possibly corresponds to TRBD1 (5 bases). Germline CDR1 and CDR2: SQVTM and ANQGSEA. V lost 4 bases, J lost 7 bases, and 13 bases lay in between. The CDR3 covers 13 residues. CDR3 sequence reads: CSVGFGGGEKLFF. As DNA, the CDR3 is TGCAGCGTTGGTTTTGGGGGTGGTGAAAAACTGTTTTTT.

This clone was seen only a few times. This chain connects TRBV5-1 to TRBJ1-1; 9 bases are a match to TRBD1. This CDR3 is 15 amino acids long. With V trimmed by 4 bases and J by 0 bases, 4 bases remained unmatched. The germline V gene has CDR1 SGHRS and CDR2 YFSETQ. The CDR3 DNA reads as TGCGCCAGCAGCAAACAGGGGGCCGTGAACACTGAAGCTTTCTTT. Translated, it gives CASSKQGAVNTEAFF. Combining the CDR3 with reference TRBV5-1 and TRBJ1-1 gives the whole variable domain KAGVTQTPRYLIKTRGQQVTLSCSPISGHRSVSWYQQTPGQGLQFLFEYFSETQRNKGNFPGRFSGRQFSNSRSEMNVSTLELGDSALYLCASSKQGAVNTEAFFGQGTRLTVV.

The V and J genes are TRBV5-1 and TRBJ1-1, with 7 positions matching TRBD1. This CDR3 is built from 14 residues. CDR1 is SGHRS, CDR2 YFSETQ, per germline. Trimming took 4 bases from V and 5 from J; bases not matched to a gene: 8. The CDR3 DNA reads TGCGCCAGCAGCAGGACAGGAGACGGAACTGAAGCTTTCTTT. This translates into CASSRTGDGTEAFF.

CDR3 amino acids: CASTSRDRVDEQYF. The CDR3 DNA sequence: TGTGCCAGTACCTCCCGGGACAGGGTCGACGAGCAGTACTTC. The genes are TRBV19 and TRBJ2-7, with TRBD1 matching over 9 bases. The CDR3 is 14 residues long. Germline V gene data show CDR1 as LNHDA and CDR2 as SQIVND (reference sequence). Trimming cost V 7 bases and J 5 bases; bases outside gene matches: 9.

The rearrangement joins TRBV7-2 to TRBJ1-1; D gene ambiguous. Germline CDR1 is SGHTA and CDR2 is FQGNSA. The V gene lost 2 bases and the J gene lost 5 bases, with 6 bases spanning the gap. There are 12 residues in the CDR3. CDR3 region: CASSLSLTEAFF. CDR3 DNA sequence: TGTGCCAGCAGCTTATCGTTAACTGAAGCTTTCTTT.

This clone was found once. The chain has TRBV19 and TRBJ2-3; no definite D call. The CDR3 runs to 12 residues. The germline V and J ends were trimmed by 4 bases and 6 bases, with 8 bases remaining between them. Germline-derived CDR1 and CDR2 are LNHDA and SQIVND (reference sequence). The CDR3: CASSTLFDTQYF. The CDR3 nucleotides are TGTGCCAGTAGTACATTATTTGATACGCAGTATTTT.

This clone occurred a few times. The V gene is TRBV6-1, the J gene TRBJ1-1; D not certain. The CDR3 length is 13 residues. The V gene's germline CDR1 is MNHNS and CDR2 SASEGT. Trimming removed 8 bases from V and 1 base from J, with 11 bases in between. The CDR3 DNA reads as TGTGCCAGCTCACGGGGAGGGAACACTGAAGCTTTCTTT. Translation gives CASSRGGNTEAFF.

The chain is built from TRBV5-1 and TRBJ1-2, with D possibly TRBD1 on 5 matching bases. The length of the CDR3 is 15 residues. Germline V gives CDR1 SGHRS, CDR2 YFSETQ. The ends were cut back, 5 bases at V and 2 bases at J, with 16 bases in the middle. CDR3 sequence reads: CASRPEPGSNYGYTF. The CDR3 DNA sequence: TGCGCCAGCAGACCGGAGCCAGGGTCGAACTATGGCTACACCTTC. Looking up the rest from reference TRBV5-1 and TRBJ1-2 gives the full variable domain: KAGVTQTPRYLIKTRGQQVTLSCSPISGHRSVSWYQQTPGQGLQFLFEYFSETQRNKGNFPGRFSGRQFSNSRSEMNVSTLELGDSALYLCASRPEPGSNYGYTFGSGTRLTVV.

The V and J genes are TRBV30 and TRBJ1-2; TRBD1 aligns across 7 bases. V was pared by 3 bases and J by 1 base, with 8 bases of the junction left unmatched. This CDR3 is built from 15 residues. CDR1 is GTSNPN and CDR2 is SVGIG in the germline V gene (reference sequence). CDR3 amino acids: CAWRYRDSFNYGYTF. The CDR3 nucleotides are TGTGCCTGGAGATACCGGGACAGCTTTAACTATGGCTACACCTTC.